Below, one TCR beta chain is given with its context. This clonotype was found many times. What this receptor recognizes is not known. No per-base quality is available; no much larger clone lies one base away. Every patient had bone marrow sampled at the time of active disease. Isolation of bone marrow mononuclear cells was performed by Ficoll-Hypaque density gradient centrifugation. Myeloma plasma cells were removed and CD138-negative cells were obtained by negative selection following labeling with CD138 magnetic microbeads on a MACS separator. Flow cytometry with CD138 antibodies on an Attune NxT was used to check how pure the isolated cells were. TRIzol reagent was used to extract total RNA, which was then quantified with a NanoDrop spectrophotometer. Paired RNA-seq and IR-seq were performed on each patient's CD138-negative bone marrow sample. The data stem from a study of read filtering for tumor transcriptome and immune sequencing (dated by TCRdb to about 2020). As for the study more broadly: The cohort was composed of 17 to 20 male and 14 female patients, with a mean age of approximately 62 years and an age range of about 45 to 90. Under revised international staging, 8 patients fell into R-ISS I, 15 or so into R-ISS II and about 7 into R-ISS III. Whole-transcriptome libraries were prepared with the TruSeq RNA Access Library Prep Kit after DNase treatment. TCR-region mapped reads per sample ranged from about 3.5 to 11 million with IR-seq versus only about 85 to 1,300 with RNA-seq. Using the same bone marrow samples, the study compared TCR repertoires obtained by targeted immune repertoire sequencing with those obtained by bulk whole-transcriptome sequencing. One main goal was a read-filtering strategy for immune repertoire data, in particular deciding whether clonotypes backed by only one read should be removed. Overall study outcomes, separate from this receptor: Compared with RNA-seq, IR-seq captured clonotypes at much greater depth and more reliably, and a smaller IR-seq throughput was enough to identify most of the shared clonotypes. The sorted CD138-negative fraction was composed of a mixed bone marrow immune population rather than of purified T cells. Single-read clonotypes made up 80% to 90% of clonotypes but only approximately 3.7% of total reads in IR-seq, compared with about 77% of clonotypes and more than 40% of reads in RNA-seq. The correlation between IR-seq and RNA-seq shared clonotype proportions rose when single-read clonotypes were removed.

The germline V gene supplies CDR1 MNHEY and CDR2 SVGEGT. Including the terminal cysteine and phenylalanine, the CDR3 comprises 16 residues. Only the CDR3 DNA stays, 48 bases, in frame from base 1. Relative to germline, V is 6 bases shorter and J is 2 bases shorter, with 19 bases between their ends. TCR libraries were built from roughly 440 ng RNA with the Immunoverse kit, using molecular barcoded adaptors covering alpha/delta and beta/gamma chains. TCR library preparation used the same RNA that went into transcriptome sequencing. TCR libraries were sequenced on an Illumina HiSeq 4000 with 2 x 150 cycles. The study's own analysis went as follows. MiXCR aligned TCR reads to human V, D, J and C references and assembled the aligned reads into CDR3 clonotypes, with quality filtering and error correction included. The tcR package in R was used to analyze clonotype counts and gene usage diversity. Raw mapping reads were checked after the RNA-seq reads had been mapped by STAR aligner version 2.5.3a onto the human GRCh37 genome. IR-seq fastq files were randomly downsampled with Seqtk 1.3 to test the effect of sequencing depth on detected clonotypes. In TCRdb, the public reads were trimmed at Q25 with fastp and aligned with MiXCR, with productive beta chains retained. Entries are consolidated by CDR3 protein sequence, retaining the most common genes and DNA. It is TCRdb's table, rather than the study itself, that gives the V and J calls and clone size. The sample profile shows 100,000 to 150,000 distinct CDR3 sequences; 13% of them were found once. Around 10% of the sample is in the top ten clones.

The TCR sequence derives from a donor at least 40 years old with multiple myeloma. Sequencing was carried out using a population of CD138-negative cells sorted from bone marrow. Reading the label with the study, this specimen's cell subset or site is: bone marrow mononuclear cells depleted of CD138+ plasma/myeloma cells by negative magnetic selection. The chain uses TRBV6-2 or TRBV6-3 and TRBJ2-5; the D gene could be either TRBD1 or TRBD2, each agreeing at 5 bases. For the CDR3, the sequence is CASRPPPGTAQETQYF. The DNA sequence is given as TGTGCCAGCAGACCTCCCCCCGGGACGGCACAAGAGACCCAGTACTTC.